Following are 29 T cell receptor beta chains from one sample sequenced in a study of tumor-infiltrating lymphocytes in primary liver carcinoma (dated by TCRdb to the late 2010s). The instrument was an Illumina HiSeq 2500. A constant-region primer and ProtoScript II reverse transcriptase were used to reverse-transcribe TCRbeta-specific cDNA from approximately 550 ng total RNA. Construction of the TCRbeta libraries relied on three nested rounds of multiplex PCR, following a slightly modified ARM-PCR procedure. Multiplex TRBV1-TRBV30 forward primers and a Cbeta reverse primer were used in the first two PCR rounds, each of which was run for approximately 9 cycles. TCRdb reworked the public reads: Q25 trimming with fastp, MiXCR clone assembly, productive beta chains retained. Each entry is one CDR3 protein sequence, shown with its most common DNA and genes. This sample holds tens of thousands of distinct CDR3 sequences; about two thirds were observed only once. The ten most abundant clones make up roughly 60% of the sample.

Without any cell sorting, total RNA and DNA were co-extracted from approximately 22-30 mg of bulk tissue using the AllPrep DNA/RNA mini kit. The sample comprised liver tumor tissue from sampling region 2. The cell subset or site label, as the study defines it: tumor region T2, inferior pole. These TCRs come from a man aged 35 to 55 with primary liver carcinoma and hepatitis B virus infection.

Note on this clonotype: A read error may account for a junction end that differs from germline. V usage is TRBV7-8 and J usage is TRBJ1-2; D perhaps matches TRBD1 (5 bases). Germline CDR1 is SGHVS and CDR2 is FQNEAQ. The CDR3 loop spans 13 amino acids. CDR3 region: CANSPGGNYGYTF. The DNA for the CDR3 is TGTGCCAACAGCCCGGGGGGAAACTATGGCTACACGTTC.

With respect to this clonotype: Germline is not matched at one junction end, which may reflect a read error. The chain links TRBV11-1 to TRBJ2-1; D is unclear. The CDR3 is 12 residues long. Germline assignment: CDR1 SGHAT and CDR2 FQDESV (reference sequence). The CDR3 here is CAGSLVGYEQFF. Here the CDR3 DNA reads TGTGCCGGCAGCTTAGTAGGGTATGAACAGTTCTTC.

To note about this clonotype: Given a much more abundant clone one base away, this may be a read error. The chain is built from TRBV6-5 and TRBJ2-3; D is perhaps TRBD1 (6 bases). Germline-derived CDR1 and CDR2 are MNHEY and SVGAGI. V shed 7 bases and J shed 1 base, with 12 bases lying between them. The CDR3 has 14 amino acids. The DNA of the CDR3 is TGTGCCAGCAAAAGGGCAGGGGGCACAGATACGCAGTATTTT. The encoded protein is CASKRAGGTDTQYF.

On this clonotype: One end of the junction is discordant with germline, which a read error may explain. The chain employs TRBV20-1 and TRBJ1-2; D is unresolved. Germline V gene sequence: CDR1 DFQATT, CDR2 SNEGSKA (reference sequence). The CDR3 spans 13 residues. The CDR3: CSASAPGNYGYTF. CDR3 DNA sequence: TGTAGTGCTAGCGCACCGGGGAACTATGGCTACACCTTC.

This chain joins TRBV14 and TRBJ2-7; D uncertain. The CDR3 consists of 13 residues. Germline assignment: CDR1 SGHDN and CDR2 FVKESK. The V and J ends lost 1 base and 8 bases respectively, with 12 bases between them. The CDR3 loop is CASSQVSRHKQYF. The DNA of the CDR3 is TGTGCCAGCAGCCAAGTATCTCGCCACAAGCAGTACTTC.

At least ten counts were recorded for this clonotype. V usage is TRBV7-9 and J usage is TRBJ1-3, with D hard to call. The CDR3 contains 15 residues. V was cut by 3 bases and J by 4 bases, with 13 bases left in between. In germline, CDR1 is SEHNR, CDR2 FQNEAQ (reference sequence). CDR3 sequence (DNA): TGTGCCAGCAGCTTGTTAGTCGTACCGGGAAACACCATATATTTT. This gives the protein CASSLLVVPGNTIYF.

The J gene is TRBJ2-1, the V gene TRBV10-3, with D possibly matching TRBD2 (5 bases). The germline CDR1 and CDR2 sequences are ENHRY and SYGVKD. CDR3 length equals 13 residues. V lost 10 bases and J 7 bases, leaving 17 bases between the germline ends. The CDR3, as DNA: TGTGCCACCGTGGCTAGCCTCCGTAATGAGCAGTTCTTC. Translation: CATVASLRNEQFF.

This chain joins TRBV11-2 and TRBJ2-1; 10 bases fit TRBD2. This CDR3 spans 15 amino acids. Germline V CDR1 and CDR2: SGHAT, FQNNGV. Unmatched junction bases numbered 15, after V lost 10 bases and J lost 9 bases. The CDR3 DNA follows: TGTGCCAACAACCCTCAGCGGGAGGGATTGGGTGAGCAGTTCTTC. This gives the protein CANNPQREGLGEQFF.

J is TRBJ2-7 and V is TRBV4-1; TRBD1 matches at 10 bases. CDR3 size: 15 residues. CDR1 is MGHRA and CDR2 is YSYEKL in the germline V gene. CDR3 protein: CASSPSRDRGYEQYV. The CDR3 region has the DNA TGCGCTAGCAGCCCTTCCCGGGACAGGGGCTACGAGCAGTACGTC.

Points on this clonotype: The conserved phenylalanine or tryptophan is not found at the CDR3 terminus, so this likely reflects a read error. The rearrangement uses TRBV6-6 and TRBJ2-7; TRBD2 aligns across 10 bases. The CDR3 has 14 residues. V trimming: 6 bases; J trimming: 6 bases; junction bases outside the gene matches: 8. The germline gives CDR1 MNHNY, CDR2 SVGAGI (reference sequence). CDR3 residues: CASRKGLAAGEQYL. CDR3 DNA sequence: TGTGCCAGCAGAAAAGGACTAGCGGCAGGCGAGCAGTACTTA.

As regards this clonotype: Germline is not matched at one junction end, which may reflect a read error. The chain has TRBV4-1 and TRBJ2-7; D not certain. The CDR3 spans 15 residues. Per the germline V gene, CDR1 is MGHRA and CDR2 is YSYEKL. The CDR3 spells CASSHPGSTSCEQYF. The CDR3 DNA is TGCGCCAGCAGCCATCCCGGCAGTACCTCCTGCGAGCAGTACTTC.

Comments on this clonotype: One junction end does not reproduce the germline sequence, and a read error may be involved. This chain joins TRBV4-2 and TRBJ2-3; TRBD2 matches 10 bases. CDR1 and CDR2 from the germline V gene are LGHNA and YNFKEQ. There are 18 residues in the CDR3. The CDR3 DNA follows: TGTGCAAGCAAGCAAGTGGCGCTTCTAGCGGGAGCGACAGATACGCAGTATTTT. Its protein is CASKQVALLAGATDTQYF.

Points on this clonotype: This is likely a read error, given that the CDR3 carries no conserved phenylalanine or tryptophan at its end. The genes are TRBV10-1 and TRBJ2-5; D is unresolved. Germline V gene sequence: CDR1 WNHNN, CDR2 SYGVQD (reference sequence). The CDR3 consists of 13 residues. In DNA form, the CDR3 reads TGTGCCAACAGTGATAACAGTAAAGAGACCCAGTACTTA. It specifies CANSDNSKETQYL.

This clonotype appeared once. Because the CDR3 is missing its conserved closing phenylalanine or tryptophan, this is likely a read error. This chain connects TRBV11-2 to TRBJ2-2, with D maybe TRBD2 (5 bases). The CDR3 consists of 14 residues. Germline lookup yields CDR1 SGHAT and CDR2 FQNNGV. The CDR3 nucleotides read TGTGACAGCAGCCCGGACTGTTGGGCCGGGGAGCTGTTTTCT. Protein product: CDSSPDCWAGELFS.

Comment on this clonotype: Germline is not matched at one junction end, which may reflect a read error. The chain combines TRBV29-1 with TRBJ1-1, with a tentative D call TRBD1 (5 bases). Germline assignment: CDR1 SQVTM and CDR2 ANQGSEA. The CDR3 runs 14 residues. Written as DNA, the CDR3 is TGCAGCGTTGAGGGGACGCCGTCCTCGCATGAAGCGTTCTTT. It encodes CSVEGTPSSHEAFF.

V is TRBV5-6 and J is TRBJ2-5; a weak D match, TRBD2 (5 bases). This CDR3 is built from 14 residues. Trimming pared 9 bases from V and 1 base from J, leaving 16 bases between. Germline CDR1 reads SGHDT; CDR2 reads YYEEEE. In nucleotides, the CDR3 is TGTGCCAACAACTTGGAGGCTAGCCAAGAGACCCAGTACTTC. Encoded protein: CANNLEASQETQYF. Using reference TRBV5-6 and TRBJ2-5 for the parts outside the CDR3, the full variable domain is DAGVTQSPTHLIKTRGQQVTLRCSPKSGHDTVSWYQQALGQGPQFIFQYYEEEERQRGNFPDRFSGHQFPNYSSELNVNALLLGDSALYLCANNLEASQETQYFGPGTRLLVL.

Ten or more counts support this clonotype. The rearrangement joins TRBV6-6 to TRBJ2-3, with TRBD2 matching 13 bases. Germline V gene data show CDR1 as MNHNY and CDR2 as SVGAGI (reference sequence). The CDR3 runs to 16 residues. Losses at the gene ends were 10 bases for V and 1 base for J; bases not matched to a gene: 8. CDR3 amino acids: CATRLAGGPRTDTQYF. The CDR3 nucleotides are TGTGCCACCCGACTAGCGGGAGGTCCCCGCACAGATACGCAGTATTTT.

The CDR3: CASSPGQGSYKETQYF. The CDR3 nucleotides read TGTGCCAGCAGCCCTGGACAGGGTTCCTACAAAGAGACCCAGTACTTC. V is TRBV5-5 and J is TRBJ2-5, with TRBD1 identical over 8 bases. Trimming cost V 4 bases and J 3 bases; bases outside gene matches: 11. Germline assignment: CDR1 SGHKS and CDR2 YYEKEE (reference sequence). The CDR3 sequence is 16 residues long.

Comment on this clonotype: One end of the junction does not line up with germline, which may come from a read error. The chain is built from TRBV6-6 and TRBJ2-7; either TRBD1 or TRBD2 may fit D (5 bases each). CDR1 and CDR2 from the germline V gene are MNHNY and SVGAGI (reference sequence). The CDR3 has 13 residues. The CDR3 loop reads CASKEGPSYAQYF. The DNA of the CDR3 is TGTGCCAGCAAAGAGGGGCCTTCATACGCGCAGTACTTC.

This rearrangement joins TRBV4-2 to TRBJ2-7; a weak D match, TRBD2 (7 bases). CDR1 LGHNA and CDR2 YNFKEQ come from the germline V gene. V gave up 6 bases and J gave up 5 bases, with 29 bases separating them. The CDR3 is made up of 18 amino acids. CDR3: CASSGKQGLSGGPHEQYF. In nucleotides, the CDR3 is TGTGCCAGCAGTGGAAAACAGGGACTATCAGGAGGGCCACACGAGCAGTACTTC.

In its sample, this clonotype was seen a few times. This may be a read error: a much more frequent sequence differs by one nucleotide. This chain joins TRBV13 and TRBJ2-2; the match to TRBD2 covers 8 bases. The CDR3 is 16 amino acids. Germline CDR1 PRHDT, CDR2 FYEKMQ (reference sequence). CDR3 loop: CASGLAREVYTGELFF. As DNA, the CDR3 is TGTGCCAGCGGCTTAGCGCGGGAGGTTTACACCGGGGAGCTGTTTTTT.

Points on this clonotype: The junction departs from germline at one end; a sequencing error may be responsible. V and J are TRBV11-1 and TRBJ1-5; D is possibly TRBD1 (6 bases). The CDR3 length is 14 residues. Germline values: CDR1 SGHAT, CDR2 FQDESV (reference sequence). In DNA form, the CDR3 reads TGTGCCAGCAGTGACAGGTATAGCAATCAGCCCCAGCGTTTT. Translation: CASSDRYSNQPQRF.

About this clonotype: A read error may produce the germline difference seen at one junction end. The J gene is TRBJ2-2, the V gene TRBV6-1; 7 bases map to TRBD1. The V gene's germline CDR1 is MNHNS and CDR2 SASEGT. CDR3 length: 15 amino acids. DNA for the CDR3: TGTGCCAGCAGAAGGACAGGACCTAACATCGGGGAGCTATTTTTT. Translation gives CASRRTGPNIGELFF.

This clonotype was picked up a small number of times. Just one base apart from a much larger clone, this may be a read error. The V call is TRBV6-6, the J call TRBJ1-6; D is possibly TRBD1 (5 bases). This CDR3 contains 15 residues. Germline CDR1 is MNHNY and CDR2 is SVGAGI (reference sequence). V lost 1 base and J 10 bases, leaving 14 bases between the germline ends. DNA of the CDR3: TGTGCCAGCAGTTACTGGGGCAGCGGTGAATCACCCCTCCACTTT. It specifies CASSYWGSGESPLHF.

Turning to this clonotype: The conserved closing phenylalanine or tryptophan is absent in this CDR3, likely reflecting a read error. V and J are TRBV5-1 and TRBJ2-7, with a weak D call TRBD2 (6 bases). Germline CDR1 and CDR2: SGHRS and YFSETQ. The V end was cut by 5 bases, the J end by 4 bases, with 16 bases between. There are 14 residues in the CDR3. The CDR3 DNA is TGCGCCAGCAGTCCGATAGCGGAGACTTACGAGCAGTACTTG. Translating it yields CASSPIAETYEQYL.

This chain links TRBV28 with TRBJ1-2, with D tentatively TRBD1 (5 bases). The CDR3 runs to 13 residues. Germline values: CDR1 MDHEN, CDR2 SYDVKM. V was trimmed by 7 bases and J by 4 bases, leaving 13 bases between them. The CDR3 is CASTMGQFYGYTF. In DNA form, the CDR3 reads TGTGCCAGCACCATGGGGCAGTTCTATGGCTACACCTTC.

Turning to this clonotype: The junction does not match germline at one end; this may be a read error. This rearrangement joins TRBV6-2 or TRBV6-3 to TRBJ2-5; D is perhaps TRBD2 (6 bases). Germline loops: CDR1 MNHEY, CDR2 SVGEGT. This CDR3 comprises 16 residues. The CDR3 spells CVSSSTSRRLGETQYF. In DNA, the CDR3 is TGTGTCAGCAGTTCAACTAGCAGGAGGTTGGGAGAGACCCAGTACTTC.

Of note for this clonotype: At one boundary the junction diverges from the germline segment, which might be a read error. This sequence joins TRBV11-2 and TRBJ1-1, with D tentatively TRBD1 (5 bases). The CDR3 length is 16 residues. Germline V gives CDR1 SGHAT, CDR2 FQNNGV. In DNA form, the CDR3 reads TGTCCCAGCAGCCCATACAGGAGGTTGGTGAACACTGAAGCTTTCTTT. This encodes CPSSPYRRLVNTEAFF.

Note on this clonotype: A read error is possible here, since a much larger clone lies one base away. V gene TRBV7-6 combines with J gene TRBJ1-6; D perhaps matches TRBD1 (6 bases). This CDR3 has 14 amino acids. Looked up from germline, CDR1 is SGHVS and CDR2 is FNYEAQ. For the CDR3, the DNA is TGTGCCGGCAGCCTATTTGGGGGCAATTCACCCCTCCACTTT. Its translation is CAGSLFGGNSPLHF.